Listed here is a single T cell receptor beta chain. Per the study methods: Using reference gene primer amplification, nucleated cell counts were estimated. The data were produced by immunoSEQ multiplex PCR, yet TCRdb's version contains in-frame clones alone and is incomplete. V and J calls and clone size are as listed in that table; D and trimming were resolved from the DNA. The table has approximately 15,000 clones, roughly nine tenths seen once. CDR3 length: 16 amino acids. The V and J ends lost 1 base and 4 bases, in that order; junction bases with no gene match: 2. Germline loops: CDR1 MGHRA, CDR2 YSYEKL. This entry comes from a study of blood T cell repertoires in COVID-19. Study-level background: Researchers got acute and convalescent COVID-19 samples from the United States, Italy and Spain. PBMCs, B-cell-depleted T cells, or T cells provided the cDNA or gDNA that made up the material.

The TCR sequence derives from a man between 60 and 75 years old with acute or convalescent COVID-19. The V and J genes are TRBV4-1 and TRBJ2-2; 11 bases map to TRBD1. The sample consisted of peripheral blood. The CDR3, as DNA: TGCGCCAGCAGCCAAGTTGGGACAGGGGGCACCGGGGAGCTGTTTTTT. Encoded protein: CASSQVGTGGTGELFF.